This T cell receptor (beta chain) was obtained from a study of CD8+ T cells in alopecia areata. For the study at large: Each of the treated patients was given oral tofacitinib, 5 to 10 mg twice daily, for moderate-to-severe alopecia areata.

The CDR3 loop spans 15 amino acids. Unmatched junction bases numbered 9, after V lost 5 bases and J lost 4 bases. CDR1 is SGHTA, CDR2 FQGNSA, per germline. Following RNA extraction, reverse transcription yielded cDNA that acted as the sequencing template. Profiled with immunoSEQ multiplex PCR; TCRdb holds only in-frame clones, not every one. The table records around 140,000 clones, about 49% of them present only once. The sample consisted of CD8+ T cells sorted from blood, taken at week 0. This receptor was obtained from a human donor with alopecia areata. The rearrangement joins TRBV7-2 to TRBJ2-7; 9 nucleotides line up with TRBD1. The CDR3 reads CASSGPGTGTYEQYF. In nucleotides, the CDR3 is TGTGCCAGCAGCGGGCCCGGGACAGGGACGTACGAGCAGTACTTC.